This passage covers 7 T cell receptor beta chains from one sample sequenced in a study of OX40 agonist ivuxolimab in advanced cancers. Only in-frame clones appear in the TCRdb table, and some are missing; sequencing was by immunoSEQ multiplex PCR. Of some 41,000 clones listed, approximately 85% are singletons. The source material was CD4+ or CD8+ T cells sorted from blood, sampled in a trial of the OX40 agonist ivuxolimab. The origin of the receptors is an adult with an advanced solid tumor such as melanoma, head and neck, liver or kidney cancer.

V gene TRBV6-5 combines with J gene TRBJ1-4, with D possibly TRBD1 on 5 matching bases. CDR1 is MNHEY and CDR2 is SVGAGI in the germline V gene. There are 15 residues in the CDR3. The ends were cut back, 2 bases at V and 4 bases at J, with 11 bases in the middle. CDR3 coding DNA: TGTGCCAGCAGTTACCGGACGAGGGGTAATGAAAAACTGTTTTTT. It codes for CASSYRTRGNEKLFF.

This clone was observed once. The genes are TRBV4-3 and TRBJ1-2, with TRBD1 matching over 7 bases. Germline V lookup: CDR1 LGHNA, CDR2 YSLEER. With 0 bases clipped from V and 3 bases from J, the junction kept 7 bases outside the gene matches. The CDR3 is 16 residues long. The CDR3 DNA reads TGCGCCAGCAGCCAAGATAATATTGGGACAGACTATGGCTACACCTTC. Protein sequence: CASSQDNIGTDYGYTF.

The gene calls are TRBV4-2 and TRBJ1-4, with no clear D. Germline V lookup: CDR1 LGHNA, CDR2 YNFKEQ. V shed 4 bases and J shed 0 bases, with 15 bases lying between them. CDR3 length equals 17 residues. This CDR3 is CASSPLPLGSTNEKLFF. The CDR3, as DNA: TGTGCCAGCAGCCCCCTGCCCTTAGGTTCAACTAATGAAAAACTGTTTTTT.

This chain's CDR3 is CASSLGPDRDQRPNTEAFF. As DNA, the CDR3 is TGTGCCAGCAGCTTAGGACCCGACAGGGATCAAAGACCGAACACTGAAGCTTTCTTT. The rearrangement uses TRBV11-1 and TRBJ1-1, with 7 positions matching TRBD1. This CDR3 has 19 amino acids. Germline V gene data show CDR1 as SGHAT and CDR2 as FQDESV (reference sequence). With 1 base clipped from V and 1 base from J, the junction kept 15 bases outside the gene matches. The full variable domain, its missing parts supplied by reference TRBV11-1 and TRBJ1-1, is EAEVAQSPRYKITEKSQAVAFWCDPISGHATLYWYRQILGQGPELLVQFQDESVVDDSQLPKDRFSAERLKGVDSTLKIQPAELGDSAMYLCASSLGPDRDQRPNTEAFFGQGTRLTVV.

This clone was counted a few times. V usage is TRBV11-3 and J usage is TRBJ2-7; D ambiguous. Germline loops: CDR1 SGHNT, CDR2 YENEEA. This CDR3 is 12 amino acids long. Trimming removed 5 bases from V and 3 bases from J, with 8 bases in between. In nucleotides, the CDR3 is TGTGCCAGCAGCCCCAAAAACTACGAGCAGTACTTC. Its translation is CASSPKNYEQYF.

The J gene is TRBJ1-5, the V gene TRBV7-8, with a tentative D call TRBD1 (5 bases). The CDR3 sequence is 17 residues long. CDR1 SGHVS and CDR2 FQNEAQ come from the germline V gene. V was clipped by 5 bases and J by 3 bases, with 20 bases between them. The CDR3: CASSLGAGRRANQPQHF. The CDR3 nucleotides read TGTGCCAGCAGCCTAGGGGCAGGGCGAAGGGCCAATCAGCCCCAGCATTTT.

The chain carries TRBV19 and TRBJ2-2, with D unclear. The germline CDR1 and CDR2 sequences are LNHDA and SQIVND (reference sequence). CDR3 size: 13 residues. V lost 7 bases and J lost 1, with 7 bases in between. The CDR3 region is CASNFRNTGELFF. The CDR3 nucleotides read TGTGCCAGTAATTTTAGGAACACCGGGGAGCTGTTTTTT.